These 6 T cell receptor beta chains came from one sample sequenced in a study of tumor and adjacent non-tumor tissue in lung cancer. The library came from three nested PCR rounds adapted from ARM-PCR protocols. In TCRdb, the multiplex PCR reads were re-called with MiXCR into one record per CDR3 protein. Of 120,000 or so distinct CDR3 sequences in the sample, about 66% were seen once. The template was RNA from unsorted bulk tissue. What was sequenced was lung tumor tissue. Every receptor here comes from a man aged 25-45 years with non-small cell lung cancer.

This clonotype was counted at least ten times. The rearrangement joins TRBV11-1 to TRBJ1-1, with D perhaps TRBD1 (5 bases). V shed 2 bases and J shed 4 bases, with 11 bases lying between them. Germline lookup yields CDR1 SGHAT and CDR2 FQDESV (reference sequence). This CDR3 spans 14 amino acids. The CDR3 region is CASSLNYRSTEAFF. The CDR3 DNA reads TGTGCCAGCAGCTTAAATTACAGGAGCACTGAAGCTTTCTTT.

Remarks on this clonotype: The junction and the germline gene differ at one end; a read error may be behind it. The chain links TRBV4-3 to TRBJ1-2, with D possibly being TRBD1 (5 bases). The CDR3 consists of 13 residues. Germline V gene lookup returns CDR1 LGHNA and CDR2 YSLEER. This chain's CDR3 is CVSSHPGRNGYTF. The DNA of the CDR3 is TGCGTCAGCAGCCATCCGGGGCGGAACGGCTACACCTTC.

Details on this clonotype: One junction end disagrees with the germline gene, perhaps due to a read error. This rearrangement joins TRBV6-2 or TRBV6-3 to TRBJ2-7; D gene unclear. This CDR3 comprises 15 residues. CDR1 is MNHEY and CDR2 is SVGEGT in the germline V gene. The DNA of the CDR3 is TGTGCCAGCAGTTACGGAGCGACACCACATTACGAGTGGTATTTC. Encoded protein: CASSYGATPHYEWYF.

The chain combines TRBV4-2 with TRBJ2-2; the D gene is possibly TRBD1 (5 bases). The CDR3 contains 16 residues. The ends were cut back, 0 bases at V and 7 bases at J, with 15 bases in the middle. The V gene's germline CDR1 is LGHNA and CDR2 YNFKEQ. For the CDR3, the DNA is TGTGCCAGCAGCCAAGAGAAAAGCAGGGCAGACGGGGAGCTGTTTTTT. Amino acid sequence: CASSQEKSRADGELFF.

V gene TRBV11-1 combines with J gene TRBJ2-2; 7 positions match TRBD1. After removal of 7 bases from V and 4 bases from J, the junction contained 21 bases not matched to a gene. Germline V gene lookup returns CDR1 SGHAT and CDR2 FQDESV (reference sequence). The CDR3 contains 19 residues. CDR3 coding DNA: TGTGCCAGCACCCAAACGCTAGGGGGCGGTTCACCGTCCACCGGGGAGCTGTTTTTT. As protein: CASTQTLGGGSPSTGELFF.

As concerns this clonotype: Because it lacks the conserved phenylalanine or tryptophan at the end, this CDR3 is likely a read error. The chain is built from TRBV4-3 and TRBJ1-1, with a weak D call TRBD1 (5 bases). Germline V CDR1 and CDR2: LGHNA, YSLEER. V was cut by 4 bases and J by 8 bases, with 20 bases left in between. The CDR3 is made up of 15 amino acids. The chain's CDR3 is CASSRVNGDRIEAFL. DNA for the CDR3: TGCGCCAGCAGCCGAGTGAACGGGGACCGGATCGAAGCTTTCCTA.